Presented here are 14 T cell receptor beta chains from one specimen sequenced in a study of OX40 agonist ivuxolimab in advanced cancers. Method: immunoSEQ multiplex PCR; TCRdb's copy keeps in-frame clones and lacks some. The sample has 66,000 or so clones, approximately 84% seen once. This specimen was CD4+ or CD8+ T cells sorted from blood, taken in a trial of the OX40 agonist ivuxolimab. Receptors were obtained from an adult with an advanced solid tumor such as melanoma, head and neck, liver or kidney cancer.

The count of this clone is one. This chain uses TRBV6-5 with TRBJ1-5; D remains ambiguous. The CDR3 totals 14 residues. Trimming cost V 8 bases and J 0 bases, with 11 bases left between them. Germline V CDR1 and CDR2: MNHEY, SVGAGI. The DNA for the CDR3 is TGTGCCAGCTCCCGACTTCCTAGCAATCAGCCCCAGCATTTT. Protein: CASSRLPSNQPQHF.

J is TRBJ1-1 and V is TRBV19, with TRBD1 matching 7 bases. This CDR3 comprises 14 residues. Unmatched junction bases numbered 15, after V lost 5 bases and J lost 12 bases. In germline, CDR1 is LNHDA, CDR2 SQIVND (reference sequence). CDR3 bases: TGTGCCAGTAGTCCGACTGTCGCAGGGGGTAAAACTTTCTTT. Translated, it gives CASSPTVAGGKTFF. Looking up the rest from reference TRBV19 and TRBJ1-1 gives the full variable domain: DGGITQSPKYLFRKEGQNVTLSCEQNLNHDAMYWYRQDPGQGLRLIYYSQIVNDFQKGDIAEGYSVSREKKESFPLTVTSAQKNPTAFYLCASSPTVAGGKTFFGQGTRLTVV.

The chain is built from TRBV6-5 and TRBJ2-2; TRBD1 might be the D (5 bases). This CDR3 is 15 amino acids long. The germline gives CDR1 MNHEY, CDR2 SVGAGI. With 2 bases removed from V and 0 bases from J, the gap between germline ends came to 7 bases. The DNA for the CDR3 is TGTGCCAGCAGTTACCTGACAGCGAACACCGGGGAGCTGTTTTTT. Its protein product is CASSYLTANTGELFF.

V and J are TRBV5-6 and TRBJ2-3, with a tentative D call TRBD2 (7 bases). The V and J ends lost 5 bases and 7 bases respectively, with 23 bases between them. Germline V gives CDR1 SGHDT, CDR2 YYEEEE. The CDR3 runs to 16 residues. The CDR3 DNA is TGTGCCAGCAGACCAGGGGACCGGGGGGCCACGAATACGCAGTATTTT. This gives the protein CASRPGDRGATNTQYF.

V is TRBV27 and J is TRBJ2-7; a possible D gene is TRBD1 (5 bases). Looked up from germline, CDR1 is MNHEY and CDR2 is SMNVEV (reference sequence). The CDR3 runs 12 residues. V was pared by 6 bases and J by 5 bases, with 11 bases between. The CDR3: CASSTTGNEQYF. The CDR3 bases are TGTGCCAGCAGCACAACAGGTAACGAGCAGTACTTC.

This clone has a handful of counts. J is TRBJ1-5 and V is TRBV2, with D unresolved. Trimming removed 3 bases from V and 4 bases from J, with 4 bases in between. Germline-derived CDR1 and CDR2 are SNHLY and FYNNEI. The CDR3 is 12 residues long. CDR3 residues: CASSDPNQPQHF. Here the CDR3 DNA reads TGTGCCAGCAGTGACCCGAATCAGCCCCAGCATTTT.

In DNA, the CDR3 is TGTGCCAGCAGCCAATACAGGGGAGAGACCCAGTACTTC. Translating it yields CASSQYRGETQYF. The chain is built from TRBV11-2 and TRBJ2-5; 7 bases are a match to TRBD1. V dropped 5 bases and J dropped 4; count of bases not matched to a gene: 4. The V gene's germline CDR1 is SGHAT and CDR2 FQNNGV. This CDR3 is 13 amino acids long.

This clone appeared a single time. J is TRBJ1-3 and V is TRBV29-1; D remains ambiguous. The CDR3 totals 13 residues. Trimming took 6 bases from V and 0 from J, leaving 9 bases between them. Germline V gene sequence: CDR1 SQVTM, CDR2 ANQGSEA. The CDR3 sequence: CSVSHTSGNTIYF. The DNA for the CDR3 is TGCAGCGTGAGCCACACCTCTGGAAACACCATATATTTT.

The chain combines TRBV7-3 with TRBJ1-2, with 10 bases identical to TRBD1. J gave up 3 bases and V 5 bases, and 9 bases lay outside the gene matches. Germline loops: CDR1 SGHTA, CDR2 FQGTGA. The CDR3 spans 16 residues. This CDR3 is CASSPSGTGVDYGYTF. CDR3 sequence (DNA): TGTGCCAGCAGCCCATCCGGGACAGGGGTTGACTATGGCTACACCTTC.

V and J are TRBV6-5 and TRBJ2-7; D is unclear. V gave up 2 bases and J gave up 6 bases, with 11 bases separating them. CDR1 and CDR2 from the germline V gene are MNHEY and SVGAGI. This CDR3 spans 13 amino acids. The CDR3 loop reads CASSYRSSTEQYF. The CDR3 DNA is TGTGCCAGCAGTTACAGGTCCTCTACCGAGCAGTACTTC.

The chain links TRBV10-1 to TRBJ2-7; 7 nucleotides line up with TRBD1. The ends lost 8 bases at V and 5 bases at J; junction bases unmatched: 12. Germline assignment: CDR1 WNHNN and CDR2 SYGVQD (reference sequence). The CDR3 is made up of 14 amino acids. CDR3 in DNA: TGCGCCAGCGAAGGGACAGCGACCGTGCACGAGCAGTACTTC. Translation: CASEGTATVHEQYF.

The chain is built from TRBV11-3 and TRBJ2-2; 8 bases are a match to TRBD1. CDR3 length: 17 residues. Germline CDR1 reads SGHNT; CDR2 reads YENEEA. V lost 4 bases and J lost 1; bases outside the gene matches: 8. CDR3 protein: CASSSIAGTGNTGELFF. CDR3 DNA: TGTGCCAGCAGCTCGATTGCCGGGACAGGGAACACCGGGGAGCTGTTTTTT. Full variable domain (remainder filled in from reference TRBV11-3 and TRBJ2-2): EAGVVQSPRYKIIEKKQPVAFWCNPISGHNTLYWYLQNLGQGPELLIRYENEEAVDDSQLPKDRFSAERLKGVDSTLKIQPAELGDSAVYLCASSSIAGTGNTGELFFGEGSRLTVL.

This clone appeared a few times. This chain connects TRBV5-6 to TRBJ2-5; 9 bases match TRBD2. Looked up from germline, CDR1 is SGHDT and CDR2 is YYEEEE. The CDR3 has 14 amino acids. Unmatched junction bases numbered 4, after V lost 5 bases and J lost 2 bases. CDR3 residues: CASSPAGGQETQYF. The CDR3, as DNA: TGTGCCAGCAGTCCCGCGGGGGGGCAAGAGACCCAGTACTTC.

The V call is TRBV19, the J call TRBJ1-2; 7 positions agree with TRBD1. Germline loops: CDR1 LNHDA, CDR2 SQIVND (reference sequence). V was pared by 7 bases and J by 2 bases, with 4 bases of the junction left unmatched. The CDR3 covers 13 residues. The CDR3 sequence is CASNRQGNYGYTF. The CDR3 nucleotides are TGTGCCAGTAACAGACAGGGAAACTATGGCTACACCTTC.